The next 21 T cell receptor beta chains were all read from a single sample in a study of blood T cell repertoires in COVID-19. TCRdb's copy holds only in-frame clones and misses some; the assay was immunoSEQ multiplex PCR. This repertoire shows about 120,000 clones, 85% to 90% found once; its top ten account for roughly 2.2%. Sequenced: peripheral blood. Source of these receptors: a woman aged 50 to 65 with acute or convalescent COVID-19.

CDR3 sequence reads: CASSQGTSHNEQFF. CDR3 sequence (DNA): TGTGCCAGCAGCCAAGGGACTAGTCACAATGAGCAGTTCTTC. The chain employs TRBV3-1 (or the pseudogene TRBV3-2) and TRBJ2-1, with 7 bases lining up with TRBD2. The V and J ends lost 1 base and 5 bases, in that order; junction bases with no gene match: 2. The V gene's germline CDR1 is LGHDT and CDR2 YNNKEL (reference sequence). The CDR3 has 14 amino acids.

The V gene is TRBV18, the J gene TRBJ2-5; the match to TRBD1 covers 9 bases. Per germline, CDR1 KGHSH and CDR2 LQKENI. J lost 4 bases, V lost 2 bases, and 5 bases had no gene match. This CDR3 has 15 residues. Here the CDR3 DNA reads TGTGCCAGCTCACCAAGGACAGGGGTTGGAGAGACCCAGTACTTC. Its protein is CASSPRTGVGETQYF. The variable domain in full, completed from reference TRBV18 and TRBJ2-5, reads NAGVMQNPRHLVRRRGQEARLRCSPMKGHSHVYWYRQLPEEGLKFMVYLQKENIIDESGMPKERFSAEFPKEGPSILRIQQVVRGDSAAYFCASSPRTGVGETQYFGPGTRLLVL.

V is TRBV4-3 and J is TRBJ1-1; no clear D gene. Germline V gene sequence: CDR1 LGHNA, CDR2 YSLEER. Trimming stripped 1 base from V and 2 bases from J, with 8 bases between. The CDR3 has 14 residues. The CDR3 DNA reads TGCGCCAGCAGCCAAGTCGTCAGAAACACTGAAGCTTTCTTT. As protein: CASSQVVRNTEAFF.

Written as DNA, the CDR3 is TGCGCCAGCAGTGAGTCGATGGCAGTGGTTGAGGGTAACTATGGCTACACCTTC. It is translated as CASSESMAVVEGNYGYTF. The chain carries TRBV10-1 and TRBJ1-2; D remains unclear. The CDR3 totals 18 residues. With 0 bases removed from V and 1 base from J, the gap between germline ends came to 18 bases. Germline V gene lookup returns CDR1 WNHNN and CDR2 SYGVQD (reference sequence).

This sequence joins TRBV19 and TRBJ1-1; 10 bases align to TRBD1. J was trimmed by 9 bases and V by 4 bases; bases with no gene match: 11. The CDR3 spans 15 residues. In germline, CDR1 is LNHDA, CDR2 SQIVND (reference sequence). CDR3 residues: CASSTWGGQGSKAFF. The CDR3 bases are TGTGCCAGTAGTACCTGGGGGGGACAGGGGTCTAAAGCTTTCTTT.

J is TRBJ2-2 and V is TRBV7-3; TRBD2 might be the D (8 bases). The CDR3 sequence is 19 residues long. V lost 4 bases, J lost 1 base, and 22 bases lay in between. Germline CDR1 and CDR2: SGHTA and FQGTGA. CDR3 DNA: TGTGCCAGCAGCTCCTTAATCCCCGGGAGGGGGCAGAACACCGGGGAGCTGTTTTTT. It yields the protein CASSSLIPGRGQNTGELFF. The entire variable domain, with the rest obtained from reference TRBV7-3 and TRBJ2-2, is as follows: GAGVSQTPSNKVTEKGKYVELRCDPISGHTALYWYRQSLGQGPEFLIYFQGTGAADDSGLPNDRFFAVRPEGSVSTLKIQRTERGDSAVYLCASSSLIPGRGQNTGELFFGEGSRLTVL.

The chain combines TRBV5-1 with TRBJ1-1, with 8 bases that match TRBD1. Trimming removed 3 bases from V and 0 bases from J; junction bases left unmatched: 7. This CDR3 comprises 16 residues. CDR1 SGHRS and CDR2 YFSETQ come from the germline V gene. This chain's CDR3 is CASSYGQGTMNTEAFF. CDR3 nucleotides: TGCGCCAGCAGCTACGGACAGGGTACCATGAACACTGAAGCTTTCTTT.

V usage is TRBV6-6 and J usage is TRBJ2-6; D is possibly TRBD2 (5 bases). The V and J ends lost 4 bases and 0 bases respectively, with 7 bases between them. This CDR3 contains 15 residues. The germline V gene encodes CDR1 MNHNY and CDR2 SVGAGI (reference sequence). DNA for the CDR3: TGTGCCAGCAGTTCCGGGGACTCTGGGGCCAACGTCCTGACTTTC. Amino acids: CASSSGDSGANVLTF.

The chain couples TRBV5-4 to TRBJ2-5, with a weak D call TRBD2 (6 bases). With 3 bases removed from V and 3 bases from J, the gap between germline ends came to 9 bases. This CDR3 region has 13 residues. Germline loops: CDR1 SGHNT, CDR2 YYREEE (reference sequence). As DNA, the CDR3 is TGTGCCAGCAGCTCTGGACTAAAAGAGACCCAGTACTTC. Its protein product is CASSSGLKETQYF.

The rearrangement links TRBV5-6 to TRBJ2-7; the D is unclear. The CDR3 runs to 11 residues. V lost 2 bases to trimming and J lost 6 bases, with 6 bases between them. CDR1 SGHDT and CDR2 YYEEEE come from the germline V gene. The CDR3 DNA sequence: TGTGCCAGCAGCTTAGCACGCGAGCAGTACTTC. Translating gives CASSLAREQYF.

This clone appeared once. This sequence joins TRBV4-2 and TRBJ2-2, with a tentative D call TRBD2 (6 bases). V lost 0 bases and J 5 bases, leaving 22 bases between the germline ends. Germline CDR1 and CDR2: LGHNA and YNFKEQ. This CDR3 comprises 19 residues. The chain's CDR3 is CASSQDTPYYVAGTGELFF. The CDR3 DNA is TGTGCCAGCAGCCAAGACACCCCGTATTACGTTGCGGGAACCGGGGAGCTGTTTTTT.

V gene TRBV5-1 combines with J gene TRBJ2-3; a possible D gene is TRBD1 (5 bases). Germline lookup yields CDR1 SGHRS and CDR2 YFSETQ. There are 15 residues in the CDR3. V lost 4 bases, J lost 0 bases, and 12 bases lay in between. CDR3 region: CASSVQVSSTDTQYF. In DNA form, the CDR3 reads TGCGCCAGCAGCGTACAGGTTTCTAGCACAGATACGCAGTATTTT.

This clone was seen just once. The J gene is TRBJ1-3, the V gene TRBV15; 7 bases align to TRBD1. The V gene end was trimmed by 2 bases and the J gene end by 0 bases; junction bases not matched to a gene: 4. There are 16 residues in the CDR3. In germline, CDR1 is LNHNV, CDR2 YYDKDF (reference sequence). In DNA, the CDR3 is TGTGCCACCAGCAGACTGGGGACAGACTCTGGAAACACCATATATTTT. Amino acids: CATSRLGTDSGNTIYF.

J is TRBJ2-7 and V is TRBV4-2; TRBD2 agrees at 9 bases. V trimming: 2 bases; J trimming: 0 bases; junction bases outside the gene matches: 2. The CDR3 is 15 amino acids. In germline, CDR1 is LGHNA, CDR2 YNFKEQ. CDR3 nucleotides: TGTGCCAGCAGCCAACTAGCGGGGAGCTCCTACGAGCAGTACTTC. Amino acids: CASSQLAGSSYEQYF.

The J gene is TRBJ1-1, the V gene TRBV19; D gene uncertain. This CDR3 has 14 amino acids. The germline V gene encodes CDR1 LNHDA and CDR2 SQIVND (reference sequence). V shed 0 bases and J shed 1 base, with 6 bases lying between them. The CDR3 DNA follows: TGTGCCAGTAGTATAGACGAGGGGAACACTGAAGCTTTCTTT. Its protein product is CASSIDEGNTEAFF. Supplemented by reference TRBV19 and TRBJ1-1, the full variable domain reads DGGITQSPKYLFRKEGQNVTLSCEQNLNHDAMYWYRQDPGQGLRLIYYSQIVNDFQKGDIAEGYSVSREKKESFPLTVTSAQKNPTAFYLCASSIDEGNTEAFFGQGTRLTVV.

This chain connects TRBV11-3 to TRBJ2-7; 7 positions agree with TRBD1. Germline assignment: CDR1 SGHNT and CDR2 YENEEA. Trimming removed 3 bases from V and 0 bases from J; junction bases left unmatched: 5. The CDR3 sequence is 15 residues long. The CDR3 here is CASSFTGEPSYEQYF. The CDR3 region has the DNA TGTGCCAGCAGCTTCACAGGGGAACCCTCCTACGAGCAGTACTTC.

V usage is TRBV19 and J usage is TRBJ1-5, with 7 nucleotides matching TRBD1. The germline V gene encodes CDR1 LNHDA and CDR2 SQIVND (reference sequence). CDR3 size: 15 residues. V shed 2 bases and J 6 bases; nucleotides not matched to a gene: 7. The CDR3 DNA is TGTGCCAGTAGTATAAGCCCCAAGGGGGCTCAGCCCCAGCATTTT. Its protein product is CASSISPKGAQPQHF.

V gene TRBV6-2 or TRBV6-3 combines with J gene TRBJ2-1, with D possibly being TRBD2 (5 bases). The V and J ends lost 0 bases and 4 bases respectively, with 16 bases between them. Germline CDR1 is MNHEY and CDR2 is SVGEGT. There are 17 residues in the CDR3. CDR3 bases: TGTGCCAGCAGTTACTCACCTGTAACGGGAATTTACAATGAGCAGTTCTTC. It specifies CASSYSPVTGIYNEQFF.

The CDR3 reads CASSQARGQPQHF. The DNA for the CDR3 is TGTGCCAGCAGCCAGGCGCGGGGCCAGCCCCAGCATTTT. The chain has TRBV6-1 and TRBJ1-5, with D possibly matching TRBD1 (5 bases). This CDR3 has 13 residues. Germline-derived CDR1 and CDR2 are MNHNS and SASEGT. The V end lost 6 bases, the J end lost 7 bases, and 13 bases lay between the germline ends.

J is TRBJ1-2 and V is TRBV10-3, with 11 bases matching TRBD1. Germline values: CDR1 ENHRY, CDR2 SYGVKD. The CDR3 length is 13 residues. V lost 5 bases and J lost 8; bases outside the gene matches: 4. CDR3: CAISKGQGDGYTF. CDR3 nucleotides: TGTGCCATCAGTAAGGGACAGGGGGACGGCTACACCTTC.

The V call is TRBV18, the J call TRBJ1-2, with 12 bases that match TRBD1. The junction had 7 bases not matched to a gene; V was cut back by 3 bases and J by 8 bases. The CDR3 length is 15 residues. Germline V gene lookup returns CDR1 KGHSH and CDR2 LQKENI. CDR3 in amino acids: CASSPPGQGARGYTF. The DNA for the CDR3 is TGTGCCAGCTCACCTCCGGGACAGGGGGCGCGAGGCTACACCTTC.